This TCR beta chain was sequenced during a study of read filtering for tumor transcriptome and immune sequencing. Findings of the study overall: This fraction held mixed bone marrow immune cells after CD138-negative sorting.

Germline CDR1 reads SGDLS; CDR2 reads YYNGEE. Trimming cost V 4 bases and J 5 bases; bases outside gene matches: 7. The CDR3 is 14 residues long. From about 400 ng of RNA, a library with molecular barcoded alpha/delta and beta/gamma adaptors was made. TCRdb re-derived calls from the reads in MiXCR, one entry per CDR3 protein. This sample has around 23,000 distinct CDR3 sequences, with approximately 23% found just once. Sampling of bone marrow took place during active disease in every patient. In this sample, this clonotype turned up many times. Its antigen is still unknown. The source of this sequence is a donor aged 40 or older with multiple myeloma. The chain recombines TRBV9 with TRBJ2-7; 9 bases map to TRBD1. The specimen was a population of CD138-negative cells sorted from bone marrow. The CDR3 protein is CASSIRDREDEQYF. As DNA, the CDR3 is TGTGCCAGCAGCATCCGGGACAGGGAAGACGAGCAGTACTTC.